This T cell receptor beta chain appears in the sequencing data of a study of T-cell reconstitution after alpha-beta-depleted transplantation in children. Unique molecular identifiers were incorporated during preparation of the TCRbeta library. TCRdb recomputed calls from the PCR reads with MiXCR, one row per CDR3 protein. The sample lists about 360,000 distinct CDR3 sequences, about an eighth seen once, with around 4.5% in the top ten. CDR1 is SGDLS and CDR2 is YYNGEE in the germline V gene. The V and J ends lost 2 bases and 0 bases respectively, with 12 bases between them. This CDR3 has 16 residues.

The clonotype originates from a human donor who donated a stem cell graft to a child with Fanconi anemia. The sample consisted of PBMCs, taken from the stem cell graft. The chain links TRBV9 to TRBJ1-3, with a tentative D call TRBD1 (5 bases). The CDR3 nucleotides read TGTGCCAGCAGCGTGTCCGGGGCCCGCTCTGGAAACACCATATATTTT. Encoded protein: CASSVSGARSGNTIYF.